This paragraph covers one T cell receptor beta chain sequence. This receptor's antigen is unknown. The input lacks base qualities; no much larger clone sits a single base away. TCR CDR3 regions were amplified from genomic DNA by multiplex PCR using the deep immunoSEQ assay. Genomic DNA extracted from each cell subset was distributed evenly over all wells of several immunoSEQ 96-well plates, and each plate served as one replicate. Each replicate PCR for sorted subsets received roughly 200 ng genomic DNA, equal to around 32,000 T cell genomes. Purified libraries were quantified with a Qubit 3.0 fluorometer, sized on a Bioanalyzer 2100, and re-quantified with the KAPA Library Quantification kit. Every immunoSEQ 96-well plate was sequenced on a separate single-read 150-cycle Illumina NextSeq 550 flow cell. The study's processing was this. Because the immunoSEQ output included only junctional sequences and no quality scores, the filtering could not be the same as the filtering used for full-length reads. To assign V/J genes and CDR3, sequences were annotated against IMGT germline references using PyIR, a Python wrapper for IgBLAST v1.9. Reads were removed for weak V/J assignments (E-value above 1e-6), missing CDR3, stop codons, out-of-frame junctions, or ambiguous translated residues. V3J clonotypes were defined as sequences sharing an identical inferred V gene, J gene, and CDR3 amino acid sequence. Percentage overlap between repertoires was computed as shared unique clonotypes divided by the size of the smaller repertoire. Richness of each repertoire was evaluated using RTK rarefaction, the Chao1 estimator, and Recon v2.1 estimates of unobserved clonotypes. Generation probabilities for all TCRbeta clonotypes obtained by the gDNA method from a few donors were computed using OLGA. This is the immuneACCESS table as TCRdb keeps it, with only in-frame sequences that have V and J called. A part of the clones is gone; compared with another copy, unresolved V genes explain less than half, and the rest is unexplained. V, J and clone size derive from that table, while D and trimming were established from the DNA sequence. The sample profile shows some 2,500,000 clones; roughly 93% of them were found once. The ten top clones hold about 0.34% of the sample.

The source of the sample is a study of shared clonotypes between healthy human individuals (dated by TCRdb to about 2020). Describing the broader study: The cohort included three men and a couple of women between 18 and 49 years of age. Each donor's leukapheresis produced roughly between about 0.8 and 8.9 billion PBMCs. The study deeply sequenced blood TCR repertoires of about 5 healthy adults to estimate repertoire size and the extent of clonotype sharing between individuals. For each donor, CD4 naive and CD4 memory were each given three plates, CD8 naive was given two plates, and CD8 memory was given one plate. Libraries were prepared and TCR repertoires were sequenced by different laboratories using diverse techniques, in order to increase sequencing depth and limit assay-specific biases.

Healthy HIV-negative adults with no recently reported acute infections or vaccinations were included as donors. Only Caucasian adults living in Nashville, Tennessee, USA were represented among the donors. CD4+ T cells were enriched through magnetic negative selection, after which naive cells were positively selected on CD45RA and the remaining negative fraction served as the memory subset. Blood was obtained by leukapheresis, after which PBMCs were separated by Ficoll-Histopaque density gradient centrifugation and cryopreserved in liquid nitrogen vapor phase. Analytical flow cytometry was used to check the purity and quantity of each magnetically sorted T cell population. From each sorted fraction, genomic DNA was isolated and quantified by UV absorbance on a Nanodrop 2000c. V is cut by 2 bases and J by 5 bases, and the space between the germline ends is 18 bases. The cysteine opens and the phenylalanine closes a CDR3 of 16 amino acids. Of all the DNA, just the CDR3 is kept, 48 bases in frame from base 1. For CDR1 and CDR2, the germline V gene (reference sequence) lists MNHNY and SVGAGI.

What the research found in general, with its limitations: Only blood was sampled, and tissue TCR repertoires likely differ from those in blood. Pairwise subsampling indicated that sequencing depth was expected to affect the degree of clonotype sharing among donors. Larger estimated clonotype richness was generally found for naive subsets than for memory subsets. Clonotypes shared by all four sorted-subset donors showed higher generation probabilities than non-shared clonotypes. Because the study included a small number of donors, the genetic and exposure-history diversity represented was limited. Incomplete sequencing was indicated by rarefaction of sorted-subset datasets, despite the large sequencing depth. When several donors were compared, the shared fraction of clonotypes was 5% to 6.5% for naive CD4, 3.5% to 4% for naive CD8, more than 2% for memory CD4, and 0.4% for memory CD8.

Recombination joined TRBV6-6 with TRBJ1-1; matching of 5 bases hints at TRBD1 as the D gene. The TCR was taken from a man between 18 and 35 years old in good health. Some clones in this sample may be carry-over from other donors' samples. The specimen sequenced was naive CD4+ T cells from PBMCs. Reading the label with the study, this specimen's cell subset or site is: CD45RA+ positively selected. The CDR3 protein sequence reads: CASSYAGVGGGTEAFF. DNA sequence: TGTGCCAGCAGTTACGCGGGTGTCGGGGGTGGTACTGAAGCTTTCTTT.